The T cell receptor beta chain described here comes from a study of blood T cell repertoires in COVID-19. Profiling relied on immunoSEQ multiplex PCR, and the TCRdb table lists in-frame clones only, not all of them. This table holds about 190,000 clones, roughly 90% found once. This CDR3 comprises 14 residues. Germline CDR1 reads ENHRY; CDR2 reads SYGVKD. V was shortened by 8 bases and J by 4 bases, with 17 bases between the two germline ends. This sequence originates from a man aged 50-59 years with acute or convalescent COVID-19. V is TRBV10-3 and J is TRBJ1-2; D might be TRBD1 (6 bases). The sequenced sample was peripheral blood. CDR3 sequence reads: CAISSAGDVYGYTF. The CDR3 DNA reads TGTGCCATCTCGTCGGCAGGGGATGTCTATGGCTACACCTTC.